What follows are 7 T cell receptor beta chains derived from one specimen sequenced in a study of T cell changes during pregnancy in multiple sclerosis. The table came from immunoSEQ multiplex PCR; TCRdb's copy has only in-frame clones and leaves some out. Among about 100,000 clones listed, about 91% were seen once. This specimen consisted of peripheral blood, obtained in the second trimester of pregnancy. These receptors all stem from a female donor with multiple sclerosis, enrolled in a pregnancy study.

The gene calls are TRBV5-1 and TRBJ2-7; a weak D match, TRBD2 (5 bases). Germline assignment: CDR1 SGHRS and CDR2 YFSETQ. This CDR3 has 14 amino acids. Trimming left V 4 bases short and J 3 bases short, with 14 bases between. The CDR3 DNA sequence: TGCGCCAGCAGCCTAACTAGTTCGCTCTACGAGCAGTACTTC. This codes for CASSLTSSLYEQYF.

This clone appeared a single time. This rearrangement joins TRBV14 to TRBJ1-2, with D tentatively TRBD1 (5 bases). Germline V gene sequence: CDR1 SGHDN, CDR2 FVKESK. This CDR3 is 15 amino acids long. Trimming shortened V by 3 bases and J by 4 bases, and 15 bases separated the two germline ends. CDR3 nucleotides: TGTGCCAGCAGCCACGAAATACAGGCTCCCTATGGCTACACCTTC. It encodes CASSHEIQAPYGYTF.

As DNA, the CDR3 is TGTGCCACCAGCAGAGACGGAGAGAGGTACGAGCAGTACTTC. This sequence encodes CATSRDGERYEQYF. V and J are TRBV15 and TRBJ2-7; D ambiguous. CDR3 length equals 14 residues. The V gene's germline CDR1 is LNHNV and CDR2 YYDKDF (reference sequence). The V end lost 0 bases, the J end lost 4 bases, and 10 bases lay between the germline ends.

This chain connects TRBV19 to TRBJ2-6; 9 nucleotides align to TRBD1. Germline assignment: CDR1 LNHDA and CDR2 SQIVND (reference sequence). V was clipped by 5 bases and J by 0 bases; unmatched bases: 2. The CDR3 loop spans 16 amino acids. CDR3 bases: TGTGCCAGTAGTGTGACAGGGGGCTCTGGGGCCAACGTCCTGACTTTC. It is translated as CASSVTGGSGANVLTF.

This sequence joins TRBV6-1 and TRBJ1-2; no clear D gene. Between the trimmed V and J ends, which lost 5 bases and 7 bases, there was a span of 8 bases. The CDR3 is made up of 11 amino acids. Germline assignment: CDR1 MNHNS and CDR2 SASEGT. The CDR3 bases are TGTGCCAGCAGTTTTTTGAGTGGCTACACCTTC. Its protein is CASSFLSGYTF.

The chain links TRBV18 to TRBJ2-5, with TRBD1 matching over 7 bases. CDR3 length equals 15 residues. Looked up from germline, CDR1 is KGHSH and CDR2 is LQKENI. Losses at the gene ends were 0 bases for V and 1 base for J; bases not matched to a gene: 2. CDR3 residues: CASSPPTGLQETQYF. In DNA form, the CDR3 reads TGTGCCAGCTCACCACCGACAGGGCTCCAAGAGACCCAGTACTTC.

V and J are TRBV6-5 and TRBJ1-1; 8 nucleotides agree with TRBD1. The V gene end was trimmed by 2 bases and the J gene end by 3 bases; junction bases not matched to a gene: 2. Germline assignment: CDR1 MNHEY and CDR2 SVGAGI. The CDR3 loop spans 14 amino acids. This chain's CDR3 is CASSYTGGDTEAFF. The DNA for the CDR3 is TGTGCCAGCAGTTACACAGGGGGGGACACTGAAGCTTTCTTT.